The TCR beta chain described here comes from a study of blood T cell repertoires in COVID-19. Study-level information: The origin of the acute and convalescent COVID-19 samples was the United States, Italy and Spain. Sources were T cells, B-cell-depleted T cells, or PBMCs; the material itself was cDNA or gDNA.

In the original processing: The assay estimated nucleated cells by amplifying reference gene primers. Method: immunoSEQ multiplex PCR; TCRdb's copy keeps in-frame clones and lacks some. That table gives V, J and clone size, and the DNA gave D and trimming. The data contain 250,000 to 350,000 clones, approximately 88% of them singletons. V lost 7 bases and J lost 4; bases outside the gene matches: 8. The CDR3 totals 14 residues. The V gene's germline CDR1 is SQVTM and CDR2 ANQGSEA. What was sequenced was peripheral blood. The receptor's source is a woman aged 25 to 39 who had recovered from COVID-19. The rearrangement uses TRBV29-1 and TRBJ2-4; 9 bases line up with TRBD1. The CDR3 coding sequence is TGCAGCGCGGGCCCCGGACAGGGGAAAAACATTCAGTACTTC. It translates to CSAGPGQGKNIQYF.